The clone carrying this T cell receptor beta chain came up once. This entry belongs to a study of T cell responses to AZD1222 COVID-19 vaccine. J gave up 8 bases and V 1 base, and 8 bases lay outside the gene matches. Germline assignment: CDR1 SGHTA and CDR2 FQGNSA. The CDR3 is made up of 15 amino acids. The assay was immunoSEQ multiplex PCR, and TCRdb's table has in-frame clones only and misses some. The table lists about 150,000 clones, around 90% of them singletons. This material consisted of peripheral blood, taken on day 0 of AZD1222 vaccination. This receptor was identified in an adult in good health. This chain joins TRBV7-2 and TRBJ2-1; 7 nucleotides align to TRBD2. Here the CDR3 DNA reads TGTGCCAGCAGCTTAGGGTCTTCGGGGGGATATGAGCAGTTCTTC. Translated, it gives CASSLGSSGGYEQFF.